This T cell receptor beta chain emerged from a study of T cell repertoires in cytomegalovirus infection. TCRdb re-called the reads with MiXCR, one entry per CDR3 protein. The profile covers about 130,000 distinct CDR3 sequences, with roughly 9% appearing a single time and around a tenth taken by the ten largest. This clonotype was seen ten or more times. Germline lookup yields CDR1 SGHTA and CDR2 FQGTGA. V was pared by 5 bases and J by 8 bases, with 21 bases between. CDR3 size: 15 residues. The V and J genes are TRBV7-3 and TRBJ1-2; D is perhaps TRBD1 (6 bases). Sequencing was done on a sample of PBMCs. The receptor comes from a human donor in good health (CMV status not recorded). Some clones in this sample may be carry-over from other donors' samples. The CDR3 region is CASSQSSRGRGGYTF. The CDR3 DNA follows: TGTGCCAGCAGCCAGAGCTCCAGGGGCCGCGGGGGCTACACCTTC. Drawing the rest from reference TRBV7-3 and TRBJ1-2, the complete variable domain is GAGVSQTPSNKVTEKGKYVELRCDPISGHTALYWYRQSLGQGPEFLIYFQGTGAADDSGLPNDRFFAVRPEGSVSTLKIQRTERGDSAVYLCASSQSSRGRGGYTFGSGTRLTVV.